This T cell receptor beta chain was obtained from a study of blood T cell repertoires in COVID-19. Whole-study context: Sites across the United States, Italy and Spain contributed samples from acute and convalescent COVID-19.

Germline values: CDR1 SGHVS, CDR2 FQNEAQ. The CDR3 runs 17 residues. V lost 2 bases and J lost 3; bases outside the gene matches: 8. Assay: immunoSEQ multiplex PCR; the TCRdb copy retains only in-frame clones and omits some. The data contain about 150,000 clones, 70% to 90% of them singletons. The sequenced material came from peripheral blood. The sequence came from a woman between 55 and 75 years old with COVID-19, enrolled during active disease. This chain joins TRBV7-8 and TRBJ2-3; 10 nucleotides align to TRBD2. The CDR3 DNA sequence: TGTGCCAGCAGCTTAAAAAGCGGGAGGGCCGTAACAGATACGCAGTATTTT. Translated, it gives CASSLKSGRAVTDTQYF. Full variable domain (rest looked up from reference TRBV7-8 and TRBJ2-3): GAGVSQSPRYKVAKRGQDVALRCDPISGHVSLFWYQQALGQGPEFLTYFQNEAQLDKSGLPSDRFFAERPEGSVSTLKIQRTQQEDSAVYLCASSLKSGRAVTDTQYFGPGTRLTVL.